The 14 T cell receptor beta chains reported below all come from one sample, sequenced in a study of cytomegalovirus exposure and HLA in healthy donors. The PCR made use of 60 Vbeta and 13 Jbeta primers. Clones were read by immunoSEQ multiplex PCR, and TCRdb kept only the in-frame ones, dropping some. The table has roughly 120,000 clones, 75% to 90% seen once. Sample: PBMCs. These receptors were obtained from a man aged 40-50 years in good health and CMV-seronegative.

The sample holds one count of this clone. This chain links TRBV14 with TRBJ2-5; TRBD1 might be the D (7 bases). Gene TRBJ2-7 matches the end of the DNA better, so the J call may be wrong. The CDR3 runs to 16 residues. CDR1 and CDR2 from the germline V gene are SGHDN and FVKESK. CDR3 region: CASSNRQGGIAYEQYF. CDR3 bases: TGTGCCAGCAGCAATCGACAGGGAGGAATAGCGTACGAGCAGTACTTC.

This clone was recorded once. CDR3 coding DNA: TGTGCCAGCAGTTTAGACCGGGGTGAAGCTTTCTTT. Translating it yields CASSLDRGEAFF. This chain connects TRBV27 to TRBJ1-1, with no clear D. The CDR3 consists of 12 residues. Germline V gene data show CDR1 as MNHEY and CDR2 as SMNVEV (reference sequence). The V end was cut by 2 bases, the J end by 7 bases, with 8 bases between.

In its sample, this clone was seen once. The V call is TRBV7-9, the J call TRBJ2-3; 8 bases are a match to TRBD2. With 3 bases clipped from V and 6 bases from J, the junction kept 11 bases outside the gene matches. This CDR3 comprises 16 residues. Germline V gives CDR1 SEHNR, CDR2 FQNEAQ (reference sequence). The CDR3 loop reads CASSFGGTGGADTQYF. CDR3 coding DNA: TGTGCCAGCAGCTTCGGTGGAACGGGGGGGGCGGATACGCAGTATTTT.

On this clone itself: Additional DNA sequences in this sample encode the identical CDR3. The chain carries TRBV29-1 and TRBJ2-7, with 9 bases identical to TRBD1. The CDR3 consists of 13 residues. Germline loops: CDR1 SQVTM, CDR2 ANQGSEA. CDR3 in amino acids: CSAGRDRASEQYF. In DNA form, the CDR3 reads TGCAGTGCGGGAAGGGACAGGGCCTCTGAGCAGTACTTC.

The J gene is TRBJ2-7, the V gene TRBV5-4, with a possible D match to TRBD2 (6 bases). Germline values: CDR1 SGHNT, CDR2 YYREEE (reference sequence). The V end was cut by 0 bases, the J end by 1 base, with 8 bases between. This CDR3 contains 14 residues. CDR3 loop: CASSLEGTSYEQYF. Here the CDR3 DNA reads TGTGCCAGCAGCTTGGAAGGGACTTCCTACGAGCAGTACTTC.

The rearrangement uses TRBV7-8 and TRBJ1-2; no clear D gene. CDR3 length: 16 amino acids. V shed 1 base and J shed 2 bases, with 14 bases lying between them. Germline loops: CDR1 SGHVS, CDR2 FQNEAQ. CDR3 coding DNA: TGTGCCAGCAGCTTAGGAGGGTGGGGAGGGAACTATGGCTACACCTTC. Translating it yields CASSLGGWGGNYGYTF.

The chain uses TRBV11-2 and TRBJ1-5, with D uncertain. The CDR3 is 13 amino acids. Germline CDR1 is SGHAT and CDR2 is FQNNGV. V gave up 0 bases and J gave up 4 bases, with 4 bases separating them. The DNA of the CDR3 is TGTGCCAGCAGCTTAGATCTAAATCAGCCCCAGCATTTT. This encodes CASSLDLNQPQHF.

The chain carries TRBV30 and TRBJ2-3; 7 bases line up with TRBD2. The CDR3 covers 15 residues. CDR1 is GTSNPN and CDR2 is SVGIG in the germline V gene (reference sequence). The junction had 10 bases not matched to a gene; V was cut back by 3 bases and J by 4 bases. The CDR3 protein is CAWSVSGGKADTQYF. The CDR3 coding sequence is TGTGCCTGGAGCGTTTCGGGGGGTAAAGCAGATACGCAGTATTTT.

The chain couples TRBV18 to TRBJ1-5; no definite D call. Between the trimmed V and J ends, which lost 3 bases and 7 bases, there was a span of 13 bases. This CDR3 is built from 14 residues. Per the germline V gene, CDR1 is KGHSH and CDR2 is LQKENI. The CDR3 DNA is TGTGCCAGCTCACCGGAGAGTGAGGGACAGCCCCAGCATTTT. It codes for CASSPESEGQPQHF.

The V and J genes are TRBV18 and TRBJ1-2; TRBD1 matches at 8 bases. The V and J ends lost 3 bases and 5 bases, in that order; junction bases with no gene match: 2. Germline-derived CDR1 and CDR2 are KGHSH and LQKENI. The CDR3 runs 13 residues. This CDR3 is CASSPDREYGYTF. The CDR3 DNA is TGTGCCAGCTCACCGGACAGGGAGTATGGCTACACCTTC.

This chain links TRBV2 with TRBJ1-1; a weak D match, TRBD1 (5 bases). This CDR3 is built from 14 residues. Looked up from germline, CDR1 is SNHLY and CDR2 is FYNNEI. Trimming took off 3 bases at V and 5 bases at J, with 13 bases between the two ends. DNA for the CDR3: TGTGCCAGCAGTGAGCTGATCCAGGGAACTGAAGCTTTCTTT. Its protein is CASSELIQGTEAFF. Supplemented by reference TRBV2 and TRBJ1-1, the full variable domain reads EPEVTQTPSHQVTQMGQEVILRCVPISNHLYFYWYRQILGQKVEFLVSFYNNEISEKSEIFDDQFSVERPDGSNFTLKIRSTKLEDSAMYFCASSELIQGTEAFFGQGTRLTVV.

This clone was recorded a few times. The V call is TRBV19, the J call TRBJ1-5, with 7 bases that match TRBD1. The J segment lost 4 bases and the V segment lost 6 bases, leaving 3 bases of the junction unmatched. Germline V gene data show CDR1 as LNHDA and CDR2 as SQIVND (reference sequence). The length of the CDR3 is 13 residues. CDR3 nucleotides: TGTGCCAGTAGGACAGGGAATAATCAGCCCCAGCATTTT. Protein product: CASRTGNNQPQHF.

This sequence joins TRBV29-1 and TRBJ1-3; the D gene is possibly TRBD1 (5 bases). Germline V gene sequence: CDR1 SQVTM, CDR2 ANQGSEA. V gave up 4 bases and J gave up 4 bases, with 11 bases separating them. This CDR3 spans 13 amino acids. The CDR3 protein is CSVAGGTGNTIYF. As DNA, the CDR3 is TGCAGCGTTGCTGGGGGGACGGGAAACACCATATATTTT.

The chain links TRBV7-6 to TRBJ1-1, with TRBD1 matching 8 bases. Looked up from germline, CDR1 is SGHVS and CDR2 is FNYEAQ. The CDR3 loop spans 13 amino acids. The junction had 2 bases not matched to a gene; V was cut back by 7 bases and J by 1 base. CDR3 region: CASKQGENTEAFF. CDR3 bases: TGTGCCAGCAAACAGGGGGAGAACACTGAAGCTTTCTTT.